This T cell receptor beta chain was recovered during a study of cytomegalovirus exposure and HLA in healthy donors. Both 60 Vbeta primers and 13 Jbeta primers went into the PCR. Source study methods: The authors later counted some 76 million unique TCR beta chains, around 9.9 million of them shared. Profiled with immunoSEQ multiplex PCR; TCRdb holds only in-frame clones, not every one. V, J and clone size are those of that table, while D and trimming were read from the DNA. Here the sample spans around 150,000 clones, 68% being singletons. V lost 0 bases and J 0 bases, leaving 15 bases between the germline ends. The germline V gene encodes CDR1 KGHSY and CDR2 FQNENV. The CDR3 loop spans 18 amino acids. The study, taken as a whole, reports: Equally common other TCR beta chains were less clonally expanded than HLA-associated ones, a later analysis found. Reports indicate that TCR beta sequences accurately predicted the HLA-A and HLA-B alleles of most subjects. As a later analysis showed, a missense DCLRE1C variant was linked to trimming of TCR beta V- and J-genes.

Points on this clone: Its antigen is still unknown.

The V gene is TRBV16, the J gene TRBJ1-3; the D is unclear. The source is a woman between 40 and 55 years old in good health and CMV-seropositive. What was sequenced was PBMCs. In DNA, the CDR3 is TGTGCCAGCAGCCAATCGGGTCTTGGGCAAAGCTCTGGAAACACCATATATTTT. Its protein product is CASSQSGLGQSSGNTIYF.